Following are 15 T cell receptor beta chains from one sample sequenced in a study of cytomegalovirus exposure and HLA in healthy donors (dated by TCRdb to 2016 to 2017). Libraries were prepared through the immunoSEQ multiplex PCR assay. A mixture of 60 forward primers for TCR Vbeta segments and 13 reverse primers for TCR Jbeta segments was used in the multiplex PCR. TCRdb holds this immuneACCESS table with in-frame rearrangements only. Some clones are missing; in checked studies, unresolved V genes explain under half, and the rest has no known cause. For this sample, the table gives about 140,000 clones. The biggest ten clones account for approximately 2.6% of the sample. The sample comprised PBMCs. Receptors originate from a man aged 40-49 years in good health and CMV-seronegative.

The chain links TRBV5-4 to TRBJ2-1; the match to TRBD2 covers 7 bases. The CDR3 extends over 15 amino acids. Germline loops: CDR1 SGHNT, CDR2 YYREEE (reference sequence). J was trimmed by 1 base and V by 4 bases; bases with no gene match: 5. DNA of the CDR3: TGTGCCAGCAGCCGTCTAGCGGATTCCTACAATGAGCAGTTCTTC. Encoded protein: CASSRLADSYNEQFF.

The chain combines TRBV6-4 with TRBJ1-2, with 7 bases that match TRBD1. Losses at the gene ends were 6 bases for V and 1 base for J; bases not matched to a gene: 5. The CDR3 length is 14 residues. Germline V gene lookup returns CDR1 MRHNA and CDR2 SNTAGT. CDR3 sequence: CASSPGGRNYGYTF. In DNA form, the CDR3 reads TGTGCCAGCAGCCCAGGGGGACGTAACTATGGCTACACCTTC.

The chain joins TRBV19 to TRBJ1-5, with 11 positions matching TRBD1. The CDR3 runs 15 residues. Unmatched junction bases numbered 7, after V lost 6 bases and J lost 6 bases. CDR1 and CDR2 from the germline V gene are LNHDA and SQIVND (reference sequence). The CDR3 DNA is TGTGCCAGTAGCCCCGGGACAGGGGGGTCTCAGCCCCAGCATTTT. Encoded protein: CASSPGTGGSQPQHF.

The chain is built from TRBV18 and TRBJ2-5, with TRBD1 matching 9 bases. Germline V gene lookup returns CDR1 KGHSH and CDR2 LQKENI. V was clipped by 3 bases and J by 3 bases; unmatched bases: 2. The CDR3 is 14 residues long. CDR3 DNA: TGTGCCAGCTCACCTTGGGACAGGGAAGAGACCCAGTACTTC. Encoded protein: CASSPWDREETQYF.

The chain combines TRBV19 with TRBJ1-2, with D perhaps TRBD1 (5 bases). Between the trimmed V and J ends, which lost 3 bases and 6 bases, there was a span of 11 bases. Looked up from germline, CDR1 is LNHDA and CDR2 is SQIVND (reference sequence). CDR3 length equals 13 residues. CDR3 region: CASSMEGRDGYTF. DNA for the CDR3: TGTGCCAGTAGTATGGAGGGACGGGATGGCTACACCTTC.

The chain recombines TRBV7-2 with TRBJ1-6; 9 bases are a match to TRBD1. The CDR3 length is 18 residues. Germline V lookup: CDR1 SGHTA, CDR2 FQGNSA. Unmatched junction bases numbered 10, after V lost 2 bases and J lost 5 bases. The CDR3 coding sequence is TGTGCCAGCAGCTTATTTTTTGGGGACAGGGCCCATAATTCACCCCTCCACTTT. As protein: CASSLFFGDRAHNSPLHF. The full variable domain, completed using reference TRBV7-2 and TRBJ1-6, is GAGVSQSPSNKVTEKGKDVELRCDPISGHTALYWYRQSLGQGLEFLIYFQGNSAPDKSGLPSDRFSAERTGGSVSTLTIQRTQQEDSAVYLCASSLFFGDRAHNSPLHFGNGTRLTVT.

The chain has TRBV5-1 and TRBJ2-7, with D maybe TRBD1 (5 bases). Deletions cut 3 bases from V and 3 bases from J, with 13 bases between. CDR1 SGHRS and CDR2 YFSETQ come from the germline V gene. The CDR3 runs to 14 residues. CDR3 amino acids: CASSSPQGVYEQYF. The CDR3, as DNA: TGCGCCAGCAGCTCGCCGCAAGGGGTCTACGAGCAGTACTTC. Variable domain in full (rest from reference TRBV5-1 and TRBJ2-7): KAGVTQTPRYLIKTRGQQVTLSCSPISGHRSVSWYQQTPGQGLQFLFEYFSETQRNKGNFPGRFSGRQFSNSRSEMNVSTLELGDSALYLCASSSPQGVYEQYFGPGTRLTVT.

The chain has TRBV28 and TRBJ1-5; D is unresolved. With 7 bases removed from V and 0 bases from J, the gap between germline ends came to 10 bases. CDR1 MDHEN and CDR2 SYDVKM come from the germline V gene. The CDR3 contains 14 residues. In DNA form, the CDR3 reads TGTGCCAGCAATCAGGATTATAGCAATCAGCCCCAGCATTTT. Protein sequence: CASNQDYSNQPQHF.

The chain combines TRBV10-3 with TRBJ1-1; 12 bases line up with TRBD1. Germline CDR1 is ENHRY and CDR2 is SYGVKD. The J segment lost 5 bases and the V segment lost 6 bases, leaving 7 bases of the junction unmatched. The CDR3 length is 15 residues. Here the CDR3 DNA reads TGTGCCATCAGCCTCCGGGACAGGGGGCAAACTGAAGCTTTCTTT. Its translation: CAISLRDRGQTEAFF.

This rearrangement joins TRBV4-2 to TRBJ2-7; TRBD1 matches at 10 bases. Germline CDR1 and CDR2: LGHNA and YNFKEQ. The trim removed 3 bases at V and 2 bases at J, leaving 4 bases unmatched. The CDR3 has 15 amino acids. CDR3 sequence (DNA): TGTGCCAGCAGCCAGTTGGGACAGGGGCCCTACGAGCAGTACTTC. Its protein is CASSQLGQGPYEQYF.

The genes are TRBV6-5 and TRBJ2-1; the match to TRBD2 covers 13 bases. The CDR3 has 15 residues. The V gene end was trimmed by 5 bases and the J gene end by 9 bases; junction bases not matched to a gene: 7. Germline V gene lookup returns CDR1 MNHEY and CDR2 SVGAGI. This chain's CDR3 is CASSPGTSGVGEQFF. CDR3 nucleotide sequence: TGTGCCAGCAGTCCCGGGACTAGCGGGGTAGGTGAGCAGTTCTTC.

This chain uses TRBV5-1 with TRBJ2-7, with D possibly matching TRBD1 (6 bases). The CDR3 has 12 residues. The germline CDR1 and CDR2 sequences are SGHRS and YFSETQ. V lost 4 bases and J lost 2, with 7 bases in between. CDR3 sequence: CASSRTAYEQYF. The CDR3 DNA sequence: TGCGCCAGCAGCAGGACAGCCTACGAGCAGTACTTC. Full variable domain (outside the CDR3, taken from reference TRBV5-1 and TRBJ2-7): KAGVTQTPRYLIKTRGQQVTLSCSPISGHRSVSWYQQTPGQGLQFLFEYFSETQRNKGNFPGRFSGRQFSNSRSEMNVSTLELGDSALYLCASSRTAYEQYFGPGTRLTVT.

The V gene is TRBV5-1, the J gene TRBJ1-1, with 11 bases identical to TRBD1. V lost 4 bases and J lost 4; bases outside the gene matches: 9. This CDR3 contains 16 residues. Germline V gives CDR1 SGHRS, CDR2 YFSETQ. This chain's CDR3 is CASSLGTGGRSTEAFF. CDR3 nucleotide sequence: TGCGCCAGCAGCCTCGGGACAGGGGGTAGGAGCACTGAAGCTTTCTTT.

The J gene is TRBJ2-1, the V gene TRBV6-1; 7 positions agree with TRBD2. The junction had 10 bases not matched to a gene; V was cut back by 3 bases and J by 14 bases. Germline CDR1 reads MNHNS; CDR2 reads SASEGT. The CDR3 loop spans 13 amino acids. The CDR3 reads CASSDVPEGREFF. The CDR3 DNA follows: TGTGCCAGCAGTGATGTCCCCGAGGGGAGGGAGTTCTTC.

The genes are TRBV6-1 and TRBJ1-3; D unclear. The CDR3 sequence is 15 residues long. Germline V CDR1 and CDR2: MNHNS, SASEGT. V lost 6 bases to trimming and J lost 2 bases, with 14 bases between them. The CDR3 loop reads CASRYQRNTGNTIYF. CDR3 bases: TGTGCCAGCAGGTACCAGCGTAACACTGGAAACACCATATATTTT.